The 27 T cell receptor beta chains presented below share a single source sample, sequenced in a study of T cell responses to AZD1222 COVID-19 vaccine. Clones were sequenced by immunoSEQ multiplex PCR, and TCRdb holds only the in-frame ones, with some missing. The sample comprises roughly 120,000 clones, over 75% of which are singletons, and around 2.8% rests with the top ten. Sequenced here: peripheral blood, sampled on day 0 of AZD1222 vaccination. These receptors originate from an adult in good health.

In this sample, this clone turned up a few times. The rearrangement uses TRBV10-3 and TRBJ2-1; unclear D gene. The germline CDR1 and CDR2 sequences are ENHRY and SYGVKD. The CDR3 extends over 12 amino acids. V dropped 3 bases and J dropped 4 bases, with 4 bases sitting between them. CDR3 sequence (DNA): TGTGCCATCAGTGATAGTTACAATGAGCAGTTCTTC. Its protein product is CAISDSYNEQFF.

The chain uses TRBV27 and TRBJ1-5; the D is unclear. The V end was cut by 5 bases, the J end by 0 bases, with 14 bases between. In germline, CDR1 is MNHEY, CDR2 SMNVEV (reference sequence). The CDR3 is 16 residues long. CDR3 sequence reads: CASSPSAGDSNQPQHF. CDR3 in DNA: TGTGCCAGCAGTCCATCGGCGGGAGATAGCAATCAGCCCCAGCATTTT.

In DNA, the CDR3 is TGCGCCAGCAAACCCCTTGTGGTGGCCGGGGAGCTGTTTTTT. This codes for CASKPLVVAGELFF. The chain links TRBV5-1 to TRBJ2-2; D remains unclear. CDR1 and CDR2 from the germline V gene are SGHRS and YFSETQ. This CDR3 contains 14 residues. The V and J ends lost 6 bases and 6 bases respectively, with 15 bases between them.

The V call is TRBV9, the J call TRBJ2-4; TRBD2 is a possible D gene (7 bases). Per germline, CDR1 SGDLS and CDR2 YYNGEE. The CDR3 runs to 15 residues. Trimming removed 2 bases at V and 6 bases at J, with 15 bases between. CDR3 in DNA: TGTGCCAGCAGCGTGGCGACAGGCGGGGGAAACATTCAGTACTTC. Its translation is CASSVATGGGNIQYF.

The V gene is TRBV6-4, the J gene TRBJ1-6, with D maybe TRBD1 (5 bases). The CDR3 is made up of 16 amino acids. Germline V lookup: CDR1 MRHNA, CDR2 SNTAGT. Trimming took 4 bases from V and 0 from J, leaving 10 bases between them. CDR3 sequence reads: CASSAGGSSYNSPLHF. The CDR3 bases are TGTGCCAGCAGTGCGGGGGGAAGCTCCTATAATTCACCCCTCCACTTT.

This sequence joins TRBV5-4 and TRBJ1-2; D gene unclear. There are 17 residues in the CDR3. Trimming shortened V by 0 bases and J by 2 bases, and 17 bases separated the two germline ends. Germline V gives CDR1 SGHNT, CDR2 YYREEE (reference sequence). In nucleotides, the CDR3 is TGTGCCAGCAGCTTGGGCCCCCTATACGTCCTAAACTATGGCTACACCTTC. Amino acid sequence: CASSLGPLYVLNYGYTF.

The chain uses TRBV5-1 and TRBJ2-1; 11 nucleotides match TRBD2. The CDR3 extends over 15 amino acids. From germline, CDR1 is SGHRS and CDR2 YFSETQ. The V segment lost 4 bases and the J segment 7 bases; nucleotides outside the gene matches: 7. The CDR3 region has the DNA TGCGCCAGCAGCCCGGGACTAGCGGTCCGGAATGAGCAGTTCTTC. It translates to CASSPGLAVRNEQFF.

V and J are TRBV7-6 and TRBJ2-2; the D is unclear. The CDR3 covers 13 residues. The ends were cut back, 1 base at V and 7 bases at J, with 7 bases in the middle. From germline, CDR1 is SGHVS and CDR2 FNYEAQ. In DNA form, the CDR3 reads TGTGCCAGCAGCTTAGTTTCCGGCGGGGAGCTGTTTTTT. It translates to CASSLVSGGELFF.

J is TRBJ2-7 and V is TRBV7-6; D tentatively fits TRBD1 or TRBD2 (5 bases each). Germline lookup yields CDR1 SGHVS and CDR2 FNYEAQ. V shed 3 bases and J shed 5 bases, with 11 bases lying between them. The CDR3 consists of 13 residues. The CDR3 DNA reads TGTGCCAGCAGCTTCGGTATGGGGGACGAGCAGTACTTC. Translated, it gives CASSFGMGDEQYF.

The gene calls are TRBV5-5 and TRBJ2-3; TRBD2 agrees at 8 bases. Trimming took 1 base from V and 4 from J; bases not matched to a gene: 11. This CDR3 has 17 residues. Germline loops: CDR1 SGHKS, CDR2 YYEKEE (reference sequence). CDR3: CASSLRLGAGGPDTQYF. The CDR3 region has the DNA TGTGCCAGCAGCTTGAGGCTCGGGGCGGGAGGCCCAGATACGCAGTATTTT.

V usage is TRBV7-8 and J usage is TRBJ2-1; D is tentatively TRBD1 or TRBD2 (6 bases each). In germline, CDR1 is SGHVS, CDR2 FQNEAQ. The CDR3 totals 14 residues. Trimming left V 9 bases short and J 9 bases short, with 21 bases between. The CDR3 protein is CASVPRGETAEQFF. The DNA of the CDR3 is TGTGCCAGTGTTCCTAGGGGGGAGACGGCTGAGCAGTTCTTC.

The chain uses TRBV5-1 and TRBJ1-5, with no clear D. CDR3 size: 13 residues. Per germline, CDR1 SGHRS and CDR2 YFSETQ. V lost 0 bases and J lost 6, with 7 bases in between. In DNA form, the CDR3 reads TGCGCCAGCAGCTTGGCCGGGAGTCAGCCCCAGCATTTT. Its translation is CASSLAGSQPQHF.

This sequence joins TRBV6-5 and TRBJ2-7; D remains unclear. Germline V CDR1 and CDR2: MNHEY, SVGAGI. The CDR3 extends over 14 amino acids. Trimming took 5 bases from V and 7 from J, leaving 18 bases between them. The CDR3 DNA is TGTGCCAGCAGTCCCTCGGTGTCCGGTTTGGAGCAGTACTTC. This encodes CASSPSVSGLEQYF.

Here the CDR3 DNA reads TGTGCCAGCAGCTTAGCGGTGATGCAGCCCCAGCATTTT. Its translation is CASSLAVMQPQHF. The gene calls are TRBV7-2 and TRBJ1-5; the D is unclear. The CDR3 covers 13 residues. Trimming stripped 0 bases from V and 7 bases from J, with 7 bases between. Germline V gene sequence: CDR1 SGHTA, CDR2 FQGNSA.

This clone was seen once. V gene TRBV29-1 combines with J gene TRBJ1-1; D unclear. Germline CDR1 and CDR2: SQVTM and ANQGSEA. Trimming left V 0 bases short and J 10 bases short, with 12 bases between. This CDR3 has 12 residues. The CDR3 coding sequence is TGCAGCGTTGAAGATTGGTCGGCGCCAGCTTTCTTT. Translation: CSVEDWSAPAFF.

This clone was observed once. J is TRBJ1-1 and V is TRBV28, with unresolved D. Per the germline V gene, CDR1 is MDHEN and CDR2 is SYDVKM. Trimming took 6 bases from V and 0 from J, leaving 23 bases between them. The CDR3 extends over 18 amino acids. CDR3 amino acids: CASRTFISGVHMNTEAFF. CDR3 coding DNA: TGTGCCAGCAGGACTTTTATCAGTGGGGTACACATGAACACTGAAGCTTTCTTT.

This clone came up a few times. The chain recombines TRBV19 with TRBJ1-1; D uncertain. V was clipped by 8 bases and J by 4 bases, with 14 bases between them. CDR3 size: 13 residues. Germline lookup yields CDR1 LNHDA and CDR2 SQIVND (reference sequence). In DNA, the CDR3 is TGTGCCAGTCGATCCGGTCAGAGCACTGAAGCTTTCTTT. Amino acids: CASRSGQSTEAFF.

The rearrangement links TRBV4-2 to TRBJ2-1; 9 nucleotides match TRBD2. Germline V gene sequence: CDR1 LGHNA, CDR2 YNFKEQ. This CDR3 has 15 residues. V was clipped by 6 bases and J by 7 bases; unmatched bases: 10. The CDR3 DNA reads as TGTGCCAGCAGTCGTGCGGGAGGGTTATTGAATGAGCAGTTCTTC. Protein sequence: CASSRAGGLLNEQFF.

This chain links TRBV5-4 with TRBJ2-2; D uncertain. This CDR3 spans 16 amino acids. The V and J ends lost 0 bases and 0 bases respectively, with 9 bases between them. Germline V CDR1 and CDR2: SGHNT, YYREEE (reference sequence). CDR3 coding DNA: TGTGCCAGCAGCTTGGGGCACTTCGCGAACACCGGGGAGCTGTTTTTT. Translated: CASSLGHFANTGELFF.

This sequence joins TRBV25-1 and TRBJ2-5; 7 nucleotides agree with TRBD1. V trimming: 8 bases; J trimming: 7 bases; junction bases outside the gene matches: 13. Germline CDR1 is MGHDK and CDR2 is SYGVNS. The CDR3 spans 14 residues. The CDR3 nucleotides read TGTGCCAGCGGGAGACAGGGTGAGGTTGGGACCCAGTACTTC. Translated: CASGRQGEVGTQYF.

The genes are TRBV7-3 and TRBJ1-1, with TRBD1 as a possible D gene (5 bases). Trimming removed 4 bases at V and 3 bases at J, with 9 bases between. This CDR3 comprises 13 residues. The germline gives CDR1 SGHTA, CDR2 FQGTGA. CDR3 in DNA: TGTGCCAGCAGCTCACCGGGGCACACTGAAGCTTTCTTT. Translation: CASSSPGHTEAFF.

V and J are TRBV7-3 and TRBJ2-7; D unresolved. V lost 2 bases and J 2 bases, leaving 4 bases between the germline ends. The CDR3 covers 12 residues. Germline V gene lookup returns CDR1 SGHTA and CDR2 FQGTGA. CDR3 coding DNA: TGTGCCAGCAGCTTAGACCCCTACGAGCAGTACTTC. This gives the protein CASSLDPYEQYF.

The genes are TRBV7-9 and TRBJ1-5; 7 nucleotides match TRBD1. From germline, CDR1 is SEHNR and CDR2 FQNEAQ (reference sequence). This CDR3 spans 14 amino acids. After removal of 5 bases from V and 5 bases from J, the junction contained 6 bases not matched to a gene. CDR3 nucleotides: TGTGCCAGCAGCCCGACAGGGAATTATCAGCCCCAGCATTTT. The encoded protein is CASSPTGNYQPQHF.

The DNA for the CDR3 is TGTGCCACCAGCAATCCGAGCTCTGGAAACACCATATATTTT. Its protein is CATSNPSSGNTIYF. The rearrangement uses TRBV15 and TRBJ1-3; D remains unclear. V was trimmed by 4 bases and J by 0 bases, leaving 7 bases between them. From germline, CDR1 is LNHNV and CDR2 YYDKDF (reference sequence). There are 14 residues in the CDR3. The full variable domain, completed using reference TRBV15 and TRBJ1-3, is DAMVIQNPRYQVTQFGKPVTLSCSQTLNHNVMYWYQQKSSQAPKLLFHYYDKDFNNEADTPDNFQSRRPNTSFCFLDIRSPGLGDTAMYLCATSNPSSGNTIYFGEGSWLTVV.

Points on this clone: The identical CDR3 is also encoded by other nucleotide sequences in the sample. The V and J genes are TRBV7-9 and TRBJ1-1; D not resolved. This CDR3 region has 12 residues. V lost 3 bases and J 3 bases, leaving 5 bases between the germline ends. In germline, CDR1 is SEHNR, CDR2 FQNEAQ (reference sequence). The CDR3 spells CASSFGDTEAFF. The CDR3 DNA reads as TGTGCCAGCAGCTTTGGTGACACTGAAGCTTTCTTT.

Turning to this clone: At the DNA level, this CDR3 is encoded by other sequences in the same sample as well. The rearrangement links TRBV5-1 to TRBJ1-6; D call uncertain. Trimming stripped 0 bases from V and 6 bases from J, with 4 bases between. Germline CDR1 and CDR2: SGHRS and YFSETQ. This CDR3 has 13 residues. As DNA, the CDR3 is TGCGCCAGCAGCTTGGACCCTAATTCACCCCTCCACTTT. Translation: CASSLDPNSPLHF.

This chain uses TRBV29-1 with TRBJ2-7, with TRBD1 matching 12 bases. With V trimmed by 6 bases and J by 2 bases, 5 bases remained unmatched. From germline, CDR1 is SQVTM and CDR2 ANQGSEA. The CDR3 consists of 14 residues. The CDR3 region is CSVMGQGAPYEQYF. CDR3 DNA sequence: TGCAGCGTGATGGGACAGGGGGCCCCCTACGAGCAGTACTTC.